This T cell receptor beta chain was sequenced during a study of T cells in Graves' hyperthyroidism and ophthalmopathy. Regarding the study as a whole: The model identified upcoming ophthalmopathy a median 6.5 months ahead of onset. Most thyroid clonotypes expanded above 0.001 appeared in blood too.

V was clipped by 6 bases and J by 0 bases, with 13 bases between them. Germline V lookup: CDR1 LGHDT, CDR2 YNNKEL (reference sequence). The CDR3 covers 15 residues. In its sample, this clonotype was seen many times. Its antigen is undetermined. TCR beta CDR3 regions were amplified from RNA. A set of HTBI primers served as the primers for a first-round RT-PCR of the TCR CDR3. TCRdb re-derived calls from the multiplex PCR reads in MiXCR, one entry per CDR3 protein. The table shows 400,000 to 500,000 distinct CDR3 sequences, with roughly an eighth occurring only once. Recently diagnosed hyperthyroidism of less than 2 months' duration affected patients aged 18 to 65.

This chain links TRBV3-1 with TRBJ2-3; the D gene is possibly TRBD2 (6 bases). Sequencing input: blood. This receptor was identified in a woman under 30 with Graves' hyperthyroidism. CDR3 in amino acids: CASSQIAASTDTQYF. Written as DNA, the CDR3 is TGTGCCAGCAGTCAAATAGCGGCTAGCACAGATACGCAGTATTTT.